This T cell receptor beta chain was identified during a study of beta chain features in type 1 diabetes. Reverse transcribing all isolated RNA meant expressed TCRB transcripts were sequenced. Assay used: immunoSEQ multiplex PCR; TCRdb lists only in-frame clones, some missing. The table shows hundreds of thousands of clones, with 17% occurring only once. This clone was seen only a few times. Sequenced sample: naive CD4+ T cells from blood. The receptor was derived from a woman under 30 in good health.

The CDR3 region is CASSGGIYSNQPQHF. CDR3 DNA sequence: TGTGCCAGTAGCGGAGGAATCTATAGCAATCAGCCCCAGCATTTT. The rearrangement uses TRBV19 and TRBJ1-5; D not resolved. The germline V gene has CDR1 LNHDA and CDR2 SQIVND (reference sequence). The CDR3 extends over 15 amino acids. V was trimmed by 6 bases and J by 0 bases, leaving 12 bases between them.